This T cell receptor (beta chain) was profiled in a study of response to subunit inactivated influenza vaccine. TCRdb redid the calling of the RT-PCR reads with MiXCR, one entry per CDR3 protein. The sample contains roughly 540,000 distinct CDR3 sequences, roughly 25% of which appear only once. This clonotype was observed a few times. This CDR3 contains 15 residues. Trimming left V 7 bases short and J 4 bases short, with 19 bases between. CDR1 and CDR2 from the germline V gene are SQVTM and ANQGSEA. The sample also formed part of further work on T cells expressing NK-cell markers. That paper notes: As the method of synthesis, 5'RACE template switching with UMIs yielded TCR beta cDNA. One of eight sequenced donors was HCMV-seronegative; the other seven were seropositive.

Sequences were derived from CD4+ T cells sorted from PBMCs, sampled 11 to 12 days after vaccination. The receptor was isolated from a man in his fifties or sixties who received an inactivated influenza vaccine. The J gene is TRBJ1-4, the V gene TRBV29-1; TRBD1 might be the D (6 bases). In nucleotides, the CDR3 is TGCAGCGCACGGCGGGGGGCGGATTTTAATGAAAAACTGTTTTTT. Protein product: CSARRGADFNEKLFF. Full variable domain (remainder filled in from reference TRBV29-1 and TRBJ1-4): SAVISQKPSRDICQRGTSLTIQCQVDSQVTMMFWYRQQPGQSLTLIATANQGSEATYESGFVIDKFPISRPNLTFSTLTVSNMSPEDSSIYLCSARRGADFNEKLFFGSGTQLSVL.